What follows are 24 T cell receptor beta chains derived from one specimen sequenced in a study of patients and donors after allogeneic stem cell transplantation. TCRdb reanalysed the RT-PCR reads using MiXCR and keeps one entry per CDR3 protein. Counted here are around 90,000 distinct CDR3 sequences, roughly 48% occurring once; the ten biggest clones make up 60% to 65%. Sequenced: blood, either unsorted or a sorted T cell fraction (not recorded which). The receptors here all came from a human donor who was either an allogeneic HSCT recipient or a stem cell or donor lymphocyte infusion donor (not recorded which). It is not recorded whose cells these are; they may come from a transplant donor.

The chain carries TRBV19 and TRBJ1-1, with no clear D. Germline-derived CDR1 and CDR2 are LNHDA and SQIVND (reference sequence). The CDR3 consists of 13 residues. The ends were cut back, 1 base at V and 7 bases at J, with 10 bases in the middle. CDR3 region: CASSIGRMYEAFF. In DNA, the CDR3 is TGTGCCAGTAGTATAGGCAGAATGTATGAAGCTTTCTTT.

The chain couples TRBV9 to TRBJ1-4, with D hard to call. The CDR3 is 15 amino acids. V lost 4 bases to trimming and J lost 0 bases, with 10 bases between them. CDR1 SGDLS and CDR2 YYNGEE come from the germline V gene. CDR3 amino acids: CASSHDGATNEKLFF. As DNA, the CDR3 is TGTGCCAGCAGCCATGATGGAGCAACTAATGAAAAACTGTTTTTT.

The chain recombines TRBV20-1 with TRBJ1-2, with a tentative D call TRBD1 (6 bases). The CDR3 covers 16 residues. Germline V CDR1 and CDR2: DFQATT, SNEGSKA (reference sequence). The V gene lost 4 bases and the J gene lost 4 bases, with 22 bases spanning the gap. CDR3: CSAKDHNQGLGYGYTF. The CDR3, as DNA: TGCAGTGCTAAAGACCATAATCAGGGGTTGGGCTATGGCTACACCTTC.

The rearrangement links TRBV3-1 to TRBJ1-2; D perhaps matches TRBD1 (5 bases). CDR1 and CDR2 (germline): LGHDT, YNNKEL (reference sequence). V gave up 1 base and J gave up 2 bases, with 17 bases separating them. The CDR3 has 17 amino acids. Written as DNA, the CDR3 is TGTGCCAGCAGCCAAGGTTTAGTCAGGGAGAGGAACTATGGCTACACCTTC. This encodes CASSQGLVRERNYGYTF. Combining the CDR3 with reference TRBV3-1 and TRBJ1-2 gives the whole variable domain DTAVSQTPKYLVTQMGNDKSIKCEQNLGHDTMYWYKQDSKKFLKIMFSYNNKELIINETVPNRFSPKSPDKAHLNLHINSLELGDSAVYFCASSQGLVRERNYGYTFGSGTRLTVV.

This clonotype was found a few times. The chain combines TRBV28 with TRBJ1-4, with 7 nucleotides matching TRBD1. Germline trimming cut 8 bases from V and 8 bases from J; bases unmatched to any gene: 8. Germline CDR1 reads MDHEN; CDR2 reads SYDVKM. This CDR3 is 13 amino acids long. The CDR3: CASETGRVEKLFF. The CDR3 nucleotides are TGTGCCAGCGAGACAGGGCGGGTGGAAAAACTGTTTTTT.

This sequence joins TRBV4-2 and TRBJ1-5, with D unresolved. Germline V lookup: CDR1 LGHNA, CDR2 YNFKEQ. The germline V and J ends were trimmed by 4 bases and 6 bases, with 13 bases remaining between them. The length of the CDR3 is 14 residues. CDR3 residues: CASSLGVWGQPQHF. CDR3 bases: TGTGCCAGCAGCCTAGGCGTATGGGGTCAGCCCCAGCATTTT.

The chain combines TRBV7-9 with TRBJ2-2; TRBD1 is a possible D gene (6 bases). Trimming stripped 5 bases from V and 1 base from J, with 11 bases between. CDR3 size: 15 residues. The germline V gene has CDR1 SEHNR and CDR2 FQNEAQ (reference sequence). CDR3 sequence: CASSQPGQNTGELFF. CDR3 in DNA: TGTGCCAGCAGCCAACCGGGACAGAACACCGGGGAGCTGTTTTTT.

This clonotype appeared a few times. This chain uses TRBV15 with TRBJ2-1; TRBD2 might be the D (6 bases). With 0 bases removed from V and 7 bases from J, the gap between germline ends came to 16 bases. Germline CDR1 LNHNV, CDR2 YYDKDF (reference sequence). CDR3 length: 16 amino acids. Here the CDR3 reads CATSRDTSLRQNEQFF. The CDR3 DNA follows: TGTGCCACCAGCAGAGATACTAGCCTCAGGCAAAATGAGCAGTTCTTC.

This clonotype occurred a few times. V is TRBV28 and J is TRBJ1-1; D is ambiguous. Trimming pared 7 bases from V and 6 bases from J, leaving 15 bases between. The CDR3 has 13 amino acids. Germline loops: CDR1 MDHEN, CDR2 SYDVKM. Here the CDR3 DNA reads TGTGCCAGCATTCGACCTTCGCTCCCTGAAGCTTTCTTT. Protein product: CASIRPSLPEAFF.

This clonotype was picked up a small number of times. The genes are TRBV20-1 and TRBJ1-3; D is undetermined. The CDR3 has 14 amino acids. Germline V gives CDR1 DFQATT, CDR2 SNEGSKA (reference sequence). Trimming removed 5 bases from V and 7 bases from J, with 18 bases in between. The CDR3 nucleotides read TGCAGTGCTCTAACCGATGCTCGGATTAACACCATATATTTT. Its translation is CSALTDARINTIYF.

The sample holds one count of this clonotype. CDR3 sequence (DNA): TGTGCCAGCAGTCTAAGGGGAGCCAAAAACATTCAGTACTTC. Translation gives CASSLRGAKNIQYF. The rearrangement joins TRBV28 to TRBJ2-4; D perhaps matches TRBD1 (5 bases). CDR1 is MDHEN and CDR2 is SYDVKM in the germline V gene. The CDR3 spans 14 residues. V was trimmed by 5 bases and J by 0 bases, leaving 8 bases between them.

A single count supports this clonotype. The V and J genes are TRBV20-1 and TRBJ1-6, with 7 bases matching TRBD1. The CDR3 is 14 amino acids. Germline trimming cut 8 bases from V and 8 bases from J; bases unmatched to any gene: 12. Germline CDR1 reads DFQATT; CDR2 reads SNEGSKA (reference sequence). CDR3 DNA sequence: TGCAGTACGCACCGGGACAGATCCGATTCACCCCTCCACTTT. Protein: CSTHRDRSDSPLHF.

This sequence joins TRBV4-3 and TRBJ2-4, with 12 bases fitting TRBD1. The germline V gene has CDR1 LGHNA and CDR2 YSLEER. V lost 4 bases and J lost 8; bases outside the gene matches: 9. The CDR3 is made up of 16 amino acids. CDR3 in DNA: TGCGCCAGCAGCCGAGGGACAGGGGGCAGAATGGACATTCAGTACTTC. Its protein is CASSRGTGGRMDIQYF.

The chain has TRBV11-2 and TRBJ1-4; no definite D call. Germline V CDR1 and CDR2: SGHAT, FQNNGV. Trimming left V 4 bases short and J 8 bases short, with 14 bases between. The CDR3 extends over 14 amino acids. CDR3 nucleotides: TGTGCCAGCAGCTCGCTCTCTGACGGGGAAAAACTGTTTTTT. Translating gives CASSSLSDGEKLFF.

CDR3 region: CASSPQGGKGTEAFF. In DNA, the CDR3 is TGCGCCAGCAGCCCCCAGGGGGGGAAGGGCACTGAAGCTTTCTTT. The V call is TRBV5-1, the J call TRBJ1-1; TRBD1 aligns across 7 bases. Germline assignment: CDR1 SGHRS and CDR2 YFSETQ. Trimming took 4 bases from V and 4 from J; bases not matched to a gene: 10. The CDR3 is made up of 15 amino acids. Variable domain in full (rest from reference TRBV5-1 and TRBJ1-1): KAGVTQTPRYLIKTRGQQVTLSCSPISGHRSVSWYQQTPGQGLQFLFEYFSETQRNKGNFPGRFSGRQFSNSRSEMNVSTLELGDSALYLCASSPQGGKGTEAFFGQGTRLTVV.

The rearrangement uses TRBV7-9 and TRBJ1-1; D not certain. V gave up 1 base and J gave up 6 bases, with 9 bases separating them. From germline, CDR1 is SEHNR and CDR2 FQNEAQ (reference sequence). The CDR3 runs 13 residues. Here the CDR3 DNA reads TGTGCCAGCAGCTTAGAAATCGGGGCTGAAGCTTTCTTT. Protein product: CASSLEIGAEAFF.

This chain connects TRBV2 to TRBJ1-6; 9 nucleotides match TRBD1. J was trimmed by 7 bases and V by 5 bases; bases with no gene match: 3. This CDR3 comprises 14 residues. Per germline, CDR1 SNHLY and CDR2 FYNNEI. The CDR3 nucleotides are TGTGCCAGCAGTCCGGACAGGGGAAATTCACCCCTCCACTTT. It translates to CASSPDRGNSPLHF.

The genes are TRBV10-3 and TRBJ1-1; D unclear. Trimming cost V 3 bases and J 5 bases, with 4 bases left between them. Germline CDR1 reads ENHRY; CDR2 reads SYGVKD. This CDR3 has 11 residues. The CDR3, as DNA: TGTGCCATCAGTGAAAGTACTGAAGCTTTCTTT. It specifies CAISESTEAFF.

The chain has TRBV12-3 or TRBV12-4 and TRBJ1-3; a possible D gene is TRBD1 (5 bases). The CDR3 is 14 amino acids. Trimming shortened V by 11 bases and J by 4 bases, and 18 bases separated the two germline ends. The CDR3 loop is CACKSGEIGNTIYF. In nucleotides, the CDR3 is TGTGCCTGCAAGTCGGGGGAAATAGGAAACACCATATATTTT.

This clonotype was seen a few times. The rearrangement links TRBV20-1 to TRBJ1-1; 8 positions match TRBD1. Germline CDR1 DFQATT, CDR2 SNEGSKA (reference sequence). V shed 6 bases and J 0 bases; nucleotides not matched to a gene: 15. CDR3 length: 17 amino acids. The CDR3 bases are TGCAGTGCCTCCGACCCGGGACAGGTCAACATGAACACTGAAGCTTTCTTT. This encodes CSASDPGQVNMNTEAFF.

This clonotype was found a few times. This chain uses TRBV20-1 with TRBJ2-3, with D perhaps TRBD2 (6 bases). Germline V CDR1 and CDR2: DFQATT, SNEGSKA (reference sequence). The CDR3 spans 14 residues. The V and J ends lost 3 bases and 4 bases respectively, with 14 bases between them. This CDR3 reads CSASGGRGPDTQYF. CDR3 coding DNA: TGCAGTGCTAGCGGAGGGAGAGGACCAGATACGCAGTATTTT.

The genes are TRBV7-2 and TRBJ2-3; 9 positions agree with TRBD2. The junction had 12 bases not matched to a gene; V was cut back by 5 bases and J by 3 bases. Germline values: CDR1 SGHTA, CDR2 FQGNSA. The CDR3 extends over 17 amino acids. CDR3 DNA: TGTGCCAGCAGCCTCCTACGAGGGCTAGCGGGGACAGATACGCAGTATTTT. Its translation: CASSLLRGLAGTDTQYF.

This clonotype was observed once. The CDR3 sequence is CASRPGGAVSNQPQHF. The CDR3 nucleotides are TGTGCCAGCAGACCTGGAGGGGCCGTTAGCAATCAGCCCCAGCATTTT. The chain joins TRBV12-3 or TRBV12-4 to TRBJ1-5; the D gene is possibly TRBD1 (5 bases). The germline V and J ends were trimmed by 6 bases and 0 bases, with 15 bases remaining between them. The CDR3 contains 16 residues.

The chain recombines TRBV28 with TRBJ1-1; 8 nucleotides match TRBD1. The germline CDR1 and CDR2 sequences are MDHEN and SYDVKM. There are 13 residues in the CDR3. V lost 4 bases to trimming and J lost 6 bases; unmatched junction nucleotides: 4. This chain's CDR3 is CASSSGQGPEAFF. The CDR3 bases are TGTGCCAGCAGTTCCGGACAGGGCCCTGAAGCTTTCTTT.